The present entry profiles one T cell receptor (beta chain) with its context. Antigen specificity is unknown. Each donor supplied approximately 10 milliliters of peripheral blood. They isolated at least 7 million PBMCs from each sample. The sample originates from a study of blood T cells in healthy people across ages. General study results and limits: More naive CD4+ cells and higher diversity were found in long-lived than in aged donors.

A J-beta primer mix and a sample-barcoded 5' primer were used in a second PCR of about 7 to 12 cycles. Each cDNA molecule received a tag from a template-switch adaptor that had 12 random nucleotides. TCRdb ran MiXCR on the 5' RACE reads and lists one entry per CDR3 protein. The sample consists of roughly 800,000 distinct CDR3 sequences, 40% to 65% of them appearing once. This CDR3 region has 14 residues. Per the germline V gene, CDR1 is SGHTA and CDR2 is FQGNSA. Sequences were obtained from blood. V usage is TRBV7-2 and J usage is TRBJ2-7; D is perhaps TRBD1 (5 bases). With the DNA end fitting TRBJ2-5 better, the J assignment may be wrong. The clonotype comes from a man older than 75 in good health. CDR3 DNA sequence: TGTGCCAGCAGCGTAAGGTTACAGGTGGAGACCCAGTACTTC. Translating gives CASSVRLQVETQYF.